The rows below give T cell receptor beta chains drawn from one sample of a study of tumor-infiltrating lymphocytes in glioblastoma multiforme. TCRdb redid the calling of the multiplex PCR reads with MiXCR, one entry per CDR3 protein. The table shows about 13,000 distinct CDR3 sequences, with 66% occurring only once. Sequencing was done on a sample of brain tumor tissue. The receptors were sampled from a male donor with glioblastoma. CDR3s include the opening cysteine and the closing phenylalanine or tryptophan. D genes are given only for firm matches. Size tells how often a clone was seen (once, few, many) or the class of an expanded clone, and some rows leave it out.

>TRBV4-1|medium-sized|TRBJ1-2|NA
CASSQDRYRSNYGYTF
TGCGCCAGCAGCCAAGATAGGTACAGATCTAACTATGGCTACACCTTC
>TRBV7-8|NA|TRBJ2-7|NA
CASSASASSYVEQYF
TGTGCCAGCAGCGCCAGTGCGTCAAGCTACGTTGAGCAGTACTTC
>TRBV11-2|NA|TRBJ2-1|TRBD2
CASSARVTGGGTEQSF
TGTGCCAGCAGCGCTCGCGTCACTGGCGGGGGGACTGAGCAGTCCTTC
>TRBV4-1|NA|TRBJ1-2|NA
CASSQRPESPYGYTF
TGCGCCAGCAGCCAGAGGCCGGAGTCCCCATATGGCTACACCTTC
>TRBV29-1|NA|TRBJ2-3|TRBD2
CSVEGYAREGTDTQYF
TGCAGCGTTGAAGGGTACGCGCGGGAGGGCACAGATACGCAGTATTTT
>TRBV29-1|NA|TRBJ1-1|TRBD1
CSVTGTGNTEAFF
TGCAGCGTCACCGGGACAGGGAACACTGAAGCTTTCTTT
>TRBV7-9|NA|TRBJ1-3|NA
CASSFSPISGNTIYF
TGTGCCAGCAGCTTCTCGCCGATCTCTGGAAACACCATATATTTT
>TRBV6-5|NA|TRBJ2-7|NA
CASNYSLQQAYEQYF
TGTGCCAGCAATTACTCCCTACAGCAGGCCTACGAGCAGTACTTT
>TRBV30|many|TRBJ2-3|NA
CAWTETATSTDTQYF
TGTGCCTGGACTGAGACGGCTACTAGCACAGATACGCAGTATTTT
>TRBV4-1|medium-sized|TRBJ1-1|NA
CASSPIGGFNTEAFF
TGCGCCAGCAGCCCAATTGGGGGCTTCAACACTGAAGCTTTCTTT
>TRBV30|many|TRBJ1-1|TRBD1
CACKKGTGSMSTEAFF
TGTGCCTGCAAGAAAGGGACAGGGAGTATGAGCACTGAAGCTTTCTTT
>TRBV29-1|NA|TRBJ2-5|NA
CSAGRSGELGETQYF
TGCAGCGCAGGGAGGTCAGGGGAACTCGGAGAGACCCAGTACTTC
>TRBV5-1|many|TRBJ2-3|TRBD2
CASTTSGLTDTQYF
TGCGCCAGCACTACTAGCGGCCTCACAGATACGCAGTATTTT
>TRBV11-3|NA|TRBJ2-7|TRBD2
CASSSTSGVSGEQYF
TGTGCCAGCAGCTCAACTAGCGGCGTAAGCGGGGAGCAGTACTTC
>TRBV11-3|NA|TRBJ2-7|TRBD1
CASSLAGTGPYEQYF
TGTGCCAGCAGCTTAGCCGGGACAGGCCCCTACGAGCAGTACTTC
>TRBV4-1|NA|TRBJ1-1|TRBD1
CASSLGQEVTDAFF
TGCGCCAGCAGCCTCGGACAGGAAGTCACTGACGCTTTCTTT
>TRBV11-2|NA|TRBJ2-5|NA
CASSLFGSPNTTQYF
TGTGCCAGCAGCTTATTTGGGAGTCCTAATACGACCCAGTACTTC
>TRBV6-6|NA|TRBJ1-2|NA
CASTESGYVGYTF
TGTGCCAGCACAGAGTCGGGGTATGTCGGCTACACCTTC
>TRBV6-5|NA|TRBJ2-1|TRBD1
CASSTGQGDVNEQFF
TGTGCCAGCAGTACCGGACAGGGGGATGTCAATGAGCAGTTCTTC
>TRBV10-2|NA|TRBJ2-3|TRBD2
CASSESASGRAPSTDTQYF
TGCGCCAGCAGTGAGTCAGCCAGCGGGAGGGCCCCAAGCACAGATACGCAGTATTTT
>TRBV2|many|TRBJ2-7|TRBD1
CASKDRPSREQYF
TGTGCCAGCAAGGACAGGCCTTCCCGGGAGCAGTACTTC
>TRBV19|NA|TRBJ2-2|NA
CASSMRGSSNTGELFF
TGTGCCAGTAGTATGAGGGGCAGTTCGAACACCGGGGAGCTGTTTTTT
>TRBV11-2|NA|TRBJ1-2|NA
CASSLDSDLDYTF
TGTGCCAGCAGCTTAGATTCGGACTTAGACTACACCTTC
>TRBV5-4|medium-sized|TRBJ2-5|NA
CASSTDLREETQYF
TGTGCCAGCAGCACAGACCTGCGGGAAGAGACCCAGTACTTC
>TRBV20-1|NA|TRBJ2-7|NA
CSARRGDLNKQYF
TGCAGTGCCCGAAGGGGAGATTTGAACAAGCAGTACTTC
>TRBV10-2|NA|TRBJ1-2|NA
CASSGSGVNYCYTF
TGCGCCAGCAGTGGGTCGGGAGTCAACTATTGCTACACCTTC
>TRBV5-6|many|TRBJ2-7|TRBD1
CASSRGQGAYEQYF
TGTGCCAGCAGCCGGGGACAGGGGGCTTACGAGCAGTACTTC
>TRBV29-1|NA|TRBJ2-3|NA
CSVNGTGEGTDTQYF
TGCAGCGTTAATGGGACGGGGGAAGGCACAGATACGCAATATTTT
>TRBV6-2/TRBV6-3|NA|TRBJ1-5|NA
CASSYMDSSQPQHF
TGTGCCAGCAGTTACATGGACAGCAGTCAGCCCCAGCATTTT
>TRBV11-1|NA|TRBJ2-7|NA
CASSLVTSPGHEQYF
TGTGCCAGCAGCTTAGTAACTAGTCCCGGTCACGAGCAGTACTTC
>TRBV6-6|NA|TRBJ2-4|NA
CASRRIGVQIQYF
TGTGCCAGCCGAAGGATTGGGGTCCAAATTCAGTACTTC
>TRBV6-5|NA|TRBJ2-7|NA
CASSYIGAPYEQYF
TGTGCCAGCAGTTATATCGGGGCGCCCTACGAGCAGTACTTC
>TRBV6-5|NA|TRBJ2-1|NA
CASSYGPGFSEQHF
TGTGCCAGCAGTTACGGGCCGGGCTTCAGTGAGCAGCACTTC
>TRBV11-2|NA|TRBJ2-2|NA
CTSSSRVQGQSTGKLFF
TGTACCAGCAGCTCGAGGGTTCAGGGTCAGAGCACCGGGAAGCTGTTTTTT